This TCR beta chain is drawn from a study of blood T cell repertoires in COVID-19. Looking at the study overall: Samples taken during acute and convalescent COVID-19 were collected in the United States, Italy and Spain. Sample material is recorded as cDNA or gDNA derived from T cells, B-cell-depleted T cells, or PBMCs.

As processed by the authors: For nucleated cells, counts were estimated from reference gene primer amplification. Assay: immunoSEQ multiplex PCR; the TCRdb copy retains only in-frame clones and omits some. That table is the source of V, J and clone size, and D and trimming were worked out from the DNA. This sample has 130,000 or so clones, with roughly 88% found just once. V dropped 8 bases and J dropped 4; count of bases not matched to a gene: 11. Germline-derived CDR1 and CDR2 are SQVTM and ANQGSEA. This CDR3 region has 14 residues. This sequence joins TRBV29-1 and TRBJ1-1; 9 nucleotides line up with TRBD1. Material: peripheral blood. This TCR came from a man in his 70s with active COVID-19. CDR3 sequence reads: CSIATGGAFTEAFF. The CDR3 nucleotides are TGCAGCATCGCTACAGGGGGCGCGTTCACTGAAGCTTTCTTT. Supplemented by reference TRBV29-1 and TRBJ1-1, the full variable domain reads SAVISQKPSRDICQRGTSLTIQCQVDSQVTMMFWYRQQPGQSLTLIATANQGSEATYESGFVIDKFPISRPNLTFSTLTVSNMSPEDSSIYLCSIATGGAFTEAFFGQGTRLTVV.